This T cell receptor beta chain emerged from a study of CD8 T cells in ankylosing spondylitis (dated by TCRdb to 2017 to 2019). Study-level background: The study set out to find disease-linked TCR variants by profiling T cell receptor beta repertoires in ankylosing spondylitis patients and healthy donors. In total, the full study cohort was made up of about 99 healthy donors and roughly 27 ankylosing spondylitis patients. Peripheral blood samples were taken, and synovial fluid was additionally collected from ankylosing spondylitis patients. Overall study outcomes, separate from this receptor: Some of the motif variants had been reported before in the synovial fluid and blood of reactive arthritis patients, a finding that suggests common disease-initiation mechanisms. According to the report, matched synovial fluid samples from ankylosing spondylitis patients were significantly enriched for the disease-linked clones. The disease-linked clones had a CD8+ phenotype and were found at relatively low frequencies in peripheral blood. Blood from ankylosing spondylitis patients appeared to be characterized by a TCR beta motif made up of under ten highly homologous amino acid variants.

Sequencer: Illumina HiSeq 2500. TCR beta libraries were prepared by quantitative 5'-RACE with molecular barcodes. Turning to the authors' computational methods: A new computational method based on a probabilistic model of VDJ rearrangement was used to identify disease-linked TCR variants. TCRdb took the public reads, trimmed them with fastp at Q25, ran MiXCR for clone calling and kept in-frame beta chains. When rows share a CDR3 protein, they turn into one entry using the most common DNA and genes. The V and J calls follow TCRdb's processing rather than the paper's. For this sample there are about 360,000 distinct CDR3 sequences; approximately 22% appear just once. Together, the top ten hold less than 15% of the sample. Regarding this clonotype: There is no known antigen for this receptor. Qualities for individual bases were not recorded, and no much larger clone is one base off.

The CDR3 numbers 17 residues from cysteine through phenylalanine. The CDR3 DNA has 51 bases and is translated from base 1. From the germline V gene, CDR1 is SGHVS and CDR2 is FNYEAQ. V and J are truncated by 1 base and 2 bases respectively, leaving an intervening sequence of 15 bases. The receptor was derived from a male donor with ankylosing spondylitis or in good health (not recorded which). The sequence links TRBV7-6 to TRBJ2-1; TRBD1 is a possible D gene, resting on 5 matching bases. The sample consisted of blood, either unsorted or a sorted T cell fraction (not recorded which). The bases read TGTGCCAGCAGCTTAGTTAAGGCCCAGGGCGCCTACAATGAGCAGTTCTTC. Protein translation: CASSLVKAQGAYNEQFF.